Presented here are 5 T cell receptor beta chains from one specimen sequenced in a study of CD8 T cells in ankylosing spondylitis. Regarding the study as a whole: There was a TCR beta motif, made of several highly homologous variants, that appeared characteristic of ankylosing spondylitis blood.

TCRdb re-called the 5' RACE reads with MiXCR, one entry per CDR3 protein. The table shows 350,000 to 450,000 distinct CDR3 sequences, with 20% to 30% occurring only once. Antigens of these TCRs are unknown. The sequenced material came from blood, either unsorted or a sorted T cell fraction (not recorded which). All receptors come from a male donor with ankylosing spondylitis.

Points on this clonotype: A read error may produce the germline difference seen at one junction end. The chain links TRBV7-2 to TRBJ2-5; tentatively, D is TRBD1 or TRBD2 (5 bases each). Germline assignment: CDR1 SGHTA and CDR2 FQGNSA. This CDR3 contains 16 residues. The CDR3 DNA sequence: TGTGCCAGCAGTTTAGCCAGGGACCGACACCAGCAGACCCAGTACTTC. Its translation is CASSLARDRHQQTQYF.

This chain links TRBV20-1 with TRBJ1-2, with TRBD1 as a possible D gene (5 bases). Germline assignment: CDR1 DFQATT and CDR2 SNEGSKA (reference sequence). Trimming left V 5 bases short and J 4 bases short, with 14 bases between. The CDR3 is made up of 13 amino acids. CDR3 loop: CSALLGALYGYTF. The CDR3 region has the DNA TGCAGTGCTCTCCTTGGGGCCCTCTATGGCTACACCTTC.

The rearrangement links TRBV7-2 to TRBJ1-3, with 8 positions matching TRBD1. With 5 bases clipped from V and 0 bases from J, the junction kept 6 bases outside the gene matches. CDR3 length: 16 amino acids. The germline V gene encodes CDR1 SGHTA and CDR2 FQGNSA. The CDR3 reads CASSKGTGRSGNTIYF. The CDR3 nucleotides are TGTGCCAGCAGCAAGGGGACAGGACGCTCTGGAAACACCATATATTTT.

This clonotype came up a few times. The chain couples TRBV11-2 to TRBJ2-1, with D uncertain. V dropped 1 base and J dropped 0 bases, with 7 bases sitting between them. The CDR3 is 15 residues long. Germline CDR1 SGHAT, CDR2 FQNNGV. The CDR3 nucleotides are TGTGCCAGCAGCTTAGTCATGAGCTCCTACAATGAGCAGTTCTTC. Encoded protein: CASSLVMSSYNEQFF.

This rearrangement joins TRBV5-6 to TRBJ2-5; 7 bases agree with TRBD1. The CDR3 extends over 17 amino acids. V lost 2 bases and J lost 10; bases outside the gene matches: 20. CDR1 and CDR2 (germline): SGHDT, YYEEEE. DNA of the CDR3: TGTGCCAGCAGCTTACCTCAGACTACAGGCCTTCAGGGGGACCAGTACTTC. Amino acid sequence: CASSLPQTTGLQGDQYF.